The clone carrying this T cell receptor (beta chain) was seen repeatedly, ten times or more. This entry is derived from a study of T cells after yellow fever vaccination. Points from the study as a whole: Primary-vaccination clones mostly resurfaced post-booster (about 95% CD4, about 87% CD8). Within FACS-sorted repertoires, abundant clonotypes contaminating from the bulk population could be present.

TCRdb re-called the 5' RACE reads with MiXCR, one entry per CDR3 protein. The table lists approximately 9,300 distinct CDR3 sequences, roughly 4.8% of them singletons. Germline-derived CDR1 and CDR2 are DFQATT and SNEGSKA (reference sequence). Trimming stripped 3 bases from V and 4 bases from J, with 11 bases between. This CDR3 has 13 residues. Specimen: PBMCs, either bulk or a sorted T-cell subset (CD4+, CD8+, memory, or dextramer-sorted; not recorded which), collected approximately 15 days after the first yellow fever vaccination. This TCR was sampled from a young man who received the YFV17D yellow fever vaccine. The rearrangement links TRBV20-1 to TRBJ2-3, with D perhaps being TRBD1 or TRBD2 (5 bases each). CDR3 amino acids: CSARWPGPDTQYF. Here the CDR3 DNA reads TGCAGTGCTAGGTGGCCGGGGCCAGATACGCAGTATTTT.